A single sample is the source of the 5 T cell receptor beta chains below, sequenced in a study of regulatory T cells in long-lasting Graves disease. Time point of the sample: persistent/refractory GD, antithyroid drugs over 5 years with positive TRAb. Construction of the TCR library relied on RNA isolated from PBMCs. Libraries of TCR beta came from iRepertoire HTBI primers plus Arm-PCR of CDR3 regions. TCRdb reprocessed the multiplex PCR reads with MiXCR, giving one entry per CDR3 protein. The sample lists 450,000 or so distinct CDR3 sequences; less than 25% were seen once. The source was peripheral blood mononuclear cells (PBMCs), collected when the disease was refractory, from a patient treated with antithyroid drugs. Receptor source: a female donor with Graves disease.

DNA of the CDR3: TGTGCCAGCAGTTGGGACGGATACAATGAGCAGTTCTTC. This codes for CASSWDGYNEQFF. V and J are TRBV27 and TRBJ2-1; D may match TRBD1 or TRBD2 (5 bases each). CDR1 is MNHEY, CDR2 SMNVEV, per germline (reference sequence). The CDR3 length is 13 residues. V shed 4 bases and J shed 4 bases, with 8 bases lying between them.

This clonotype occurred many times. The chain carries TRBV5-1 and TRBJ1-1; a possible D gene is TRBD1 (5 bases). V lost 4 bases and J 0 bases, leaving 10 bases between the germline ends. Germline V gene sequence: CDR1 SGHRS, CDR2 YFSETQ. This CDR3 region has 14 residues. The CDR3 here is CASSPQGLNTEAFF. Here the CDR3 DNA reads TGCGCCAGCAGCCCTCAGGGACTGAACACTGAAGCTTTCTTT.

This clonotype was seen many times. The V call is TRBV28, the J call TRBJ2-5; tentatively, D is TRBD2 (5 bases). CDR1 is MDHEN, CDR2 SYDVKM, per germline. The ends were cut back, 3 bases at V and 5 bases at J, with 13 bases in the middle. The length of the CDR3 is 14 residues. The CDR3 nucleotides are TGTGCCAGCAGTTTCGATTCCGGGAAGGAGACCCAGTACTTC. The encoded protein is CASSFDSGKETQYF.

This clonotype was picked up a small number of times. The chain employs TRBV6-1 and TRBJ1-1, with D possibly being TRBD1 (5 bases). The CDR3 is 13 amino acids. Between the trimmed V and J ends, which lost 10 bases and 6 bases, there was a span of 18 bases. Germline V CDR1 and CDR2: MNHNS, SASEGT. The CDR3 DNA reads TGTGCCACTTGGTACGCCGGGGCCCCTGAAGCTTTCTTT. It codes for CATWYAGAPEAFF.

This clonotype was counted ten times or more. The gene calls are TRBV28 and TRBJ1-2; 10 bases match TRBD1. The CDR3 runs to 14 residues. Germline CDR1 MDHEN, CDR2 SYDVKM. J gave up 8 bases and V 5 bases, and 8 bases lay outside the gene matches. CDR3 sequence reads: CASSPAGQGHGYTF. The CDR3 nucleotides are TGTGCCAGCAGTCCCGCGGGACAGGGGCACGGCTACACCTTC.